This T cell receptor beta chain is drawn from a study of stem cell transplantation in POMP-related autoinflammatory disease. The method was immunoSEQ multiplex PCR; TCRdb's version includes in-frame clones alone and lacks a portion of them. Of 7,500 or so clones in the sample, about four fifths are singletons; the top ten hold 3.5% to 5%. In its sample, this clone was seen a few times. The antigen is undetermined. V was pared by 4 bases and J by 3 bases, with 1 base between. The CDR3 has 10 residues. Looked up from germline, CDR1 is ENHRY and CDR2 is SYGVKD. Notes on the study in general: In patients with PRAID, every analyzed T-cell subset tended to show lower diversity and higher clonality. Fewer unique TRB V-J gene pairings were identified in patients with PRAID.

This clonotype was sampled from a human donor in good health. The chain employs TRBV10-3 and TRBJ2-7; D is uncertain. The sequenced material came from a CXCR5-defined cell subset from PBMCs. The CDR3 here is CAISGYEQYF. DNA of the CDR3: TGTGCCATCAGTGGCTACGAGCAGTACTTC.